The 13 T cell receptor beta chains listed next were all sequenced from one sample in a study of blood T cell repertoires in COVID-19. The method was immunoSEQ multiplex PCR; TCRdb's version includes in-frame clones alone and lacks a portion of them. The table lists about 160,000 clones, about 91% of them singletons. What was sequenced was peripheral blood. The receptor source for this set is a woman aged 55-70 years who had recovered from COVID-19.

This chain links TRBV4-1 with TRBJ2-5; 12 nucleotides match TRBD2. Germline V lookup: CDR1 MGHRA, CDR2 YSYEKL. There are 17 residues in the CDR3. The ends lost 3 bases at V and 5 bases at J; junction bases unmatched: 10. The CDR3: CASSQGSSGGGRETQYF. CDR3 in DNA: TGCGCCAGCAGCCAGGGATCTAGCGGGGGGGGCCGGGAGACCCAGTACTTC.

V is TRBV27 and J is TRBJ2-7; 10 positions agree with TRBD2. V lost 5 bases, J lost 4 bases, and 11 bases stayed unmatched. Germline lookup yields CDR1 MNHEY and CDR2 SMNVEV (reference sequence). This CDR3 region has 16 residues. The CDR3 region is CASSPLRAGGTYEQYF. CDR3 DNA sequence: TGTGCCAGCAGTCCGTTAAGAGCGGGGGGGACTTACGAGCAGTACTTC.

This CDR3 is CASSGGNTEAFF. CDR3 coding DNA: TGTGCCAGCAGCGGCGGAAACACTGAAGCTTTCTTT. This chain connects TRBV9 to TRBJ1-1; D gene uncertain. V lost 3 bases, J lost 2 bases, and 5 bases lay in between. Per germline, CDR1 SGDLS and CDR2 YYNGEE. The CDR3 covers 12 residues. Looking up the rest from reference TRBV9 and TRBJ1-1 gives the full variable domain: DSGVTQTPKHLITATGQRVTLRCSPRSGDLSVYWYQQSLDQGLQFLIQYYNGEERAKGNILERFSAQQFPDLHSELNLSSLELGDSALYFCASSGGNTEAFFGQGTRLTVV.

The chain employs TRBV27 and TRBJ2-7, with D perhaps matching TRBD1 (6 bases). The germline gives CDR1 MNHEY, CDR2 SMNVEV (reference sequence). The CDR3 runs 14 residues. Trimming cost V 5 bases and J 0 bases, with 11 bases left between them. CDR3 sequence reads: CASSPRQASYEQYF. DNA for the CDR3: TGTGCCAGCAGTCCTCGACAGGCCTCCTACGAGCAGTACTTC.

This chain's CDR3 is CASSITGVGYTF. The CDR3 DNA reads TGTGCCAGCAGTATCACAGGGGTTGGCTACACCTTC. The J gene is TRBJ1-2, the V gene TRBV2; 7 positions match TRBD1. V gave up 5 bases and J gave up 7 bases; unmatched junction bases: 4. Germline assignment: CDR1 SNHLY and CDR2 FYNNEI. This CDR3 contains 12 residues.

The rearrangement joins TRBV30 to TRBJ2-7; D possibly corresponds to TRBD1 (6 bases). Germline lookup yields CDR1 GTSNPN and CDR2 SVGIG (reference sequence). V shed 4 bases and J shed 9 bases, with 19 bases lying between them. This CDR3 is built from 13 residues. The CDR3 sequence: CAWNGGPGHWQYF. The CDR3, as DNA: TGTGCCTGGAATGGGGGCCCCGGGCACTGGCAGTACTTC.

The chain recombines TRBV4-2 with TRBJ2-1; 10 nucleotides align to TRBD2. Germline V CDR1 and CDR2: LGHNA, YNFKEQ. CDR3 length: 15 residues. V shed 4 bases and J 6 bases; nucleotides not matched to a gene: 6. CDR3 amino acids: CASSRRTSGSNEQFF. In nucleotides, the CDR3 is TGTGCCAGCAGCCGTCGGACTAGCGGCTCCAATGAGCAGTTCTTC.

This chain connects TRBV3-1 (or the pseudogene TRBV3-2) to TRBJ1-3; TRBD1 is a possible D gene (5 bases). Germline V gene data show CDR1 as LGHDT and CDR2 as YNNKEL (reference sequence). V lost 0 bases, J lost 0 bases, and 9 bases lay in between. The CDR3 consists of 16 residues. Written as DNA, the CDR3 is TGTGCCAGCAGCCAAGACACAGGCATCTCTGGAAACACCATATATTTT. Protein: CASSQDTGISGNTIYF.

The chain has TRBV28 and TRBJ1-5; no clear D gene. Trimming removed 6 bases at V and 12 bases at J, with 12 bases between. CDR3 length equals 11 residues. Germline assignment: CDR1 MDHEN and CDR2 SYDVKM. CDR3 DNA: TGTGCCAGCAGCTACTCATCCGGCCAGCATTTT. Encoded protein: CASSYSSGQHF.

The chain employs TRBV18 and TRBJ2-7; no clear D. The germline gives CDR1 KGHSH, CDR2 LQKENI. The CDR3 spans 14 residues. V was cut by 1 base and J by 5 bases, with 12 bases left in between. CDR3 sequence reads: CASSPQARVHEQYF. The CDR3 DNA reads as TGTGCCAGCTCACCACAAGCGCGTGTCCACGAGCAGTACTTC.

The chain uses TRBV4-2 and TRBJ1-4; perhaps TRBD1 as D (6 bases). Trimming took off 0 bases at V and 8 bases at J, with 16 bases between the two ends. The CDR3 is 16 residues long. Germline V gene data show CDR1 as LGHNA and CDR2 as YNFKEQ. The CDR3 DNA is TGTGCCAGCAGCCAAGATCCGGCCAGGGGAGGGGAAAAACTGTTTTTT. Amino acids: CASSQDPARGGEKLFF.

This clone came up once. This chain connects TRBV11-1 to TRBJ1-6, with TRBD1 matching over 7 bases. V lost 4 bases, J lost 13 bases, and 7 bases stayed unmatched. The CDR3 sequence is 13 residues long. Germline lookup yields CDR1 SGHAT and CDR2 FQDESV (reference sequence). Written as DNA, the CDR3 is TGTGCCAGCAGCTGGGACAGCCCTTCCCCCCTCCACTTT. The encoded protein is CASSWDSPSPLHF.

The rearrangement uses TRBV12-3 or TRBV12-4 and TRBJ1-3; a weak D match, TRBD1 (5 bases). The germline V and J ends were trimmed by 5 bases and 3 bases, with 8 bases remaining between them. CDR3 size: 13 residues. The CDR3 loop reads CASSTDSGNTIYF. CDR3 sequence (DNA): TGTGCCAGCAGTACCGACAGTGGAAACACCATATATTTT.